The source of this TCR beta chain is a study of blood T cell repertoires in COVID-19. Study at large: Italy, Spain and the United States were the sources of the convalescent and acute COVID-19 samples.

CDR3 size: 13 residues. Trimming removed 6 bases at V and 0 bases at J, with 9 bases between. Germline V gene data show CDR1 as MNHEY and CDR2 as SVGAGI. Some clones are missing from TCRdb's copy, which holds only in-frame ones; the method was immunoSEQ multiplex PCR. Among around 72,000 clones listed, more than 85% were seen once. This chain links TRBV6-5 with TRBJ2-7; no clear D. Specimen: peripheral blood. The clonotype comes from a human donor with active COVID-19. The donor label of this sample is uncertain. The CDR3 DNA reads TGTGCCAGCAGCCCGCCCAGCTCCTACGAGCAGTACTTC. The encoded protein is CASSPPSSYEQYF.